This entry lists 13 T cell receptor beta chains sequenced from one sample in a study of shared clonotypes between healthy human individuals. Naive CD8 cells lacked CD45RO and underwent positive selection for CCR7, leaving out terminally differentiated effector memory CD45RA+ cells. Method: immunoSEQ multiplex PCR; TCRdb's copy keeps in-frame clones and lacks some. The sample lists around 2.1 million clones, about 92% occurring once. The sequencing input was naive CD8+ T cells from PBMCs. These TCRs come from a man in his late teens or twenties in good health. Some clones in this sample may be carry-over from other donors' samples.

The gene calls are TRBV7-8 and TRBJ2-7, with D unresolved. Trimming took off 4 bases at V and 9 bases at J, with 22 bases between the two ends. Germline loops: CDR1 SGHVS, CDR2 FQNEAQ. The CDR3 totals 15 residues. Here the CDR3 reads CASSSRLSSPRVQYF. DNA for the CDR3: TGTGCCAGCAGCTCGAGACTCAGTTCCCCTAGAGTGCAGTACTTC.

This chain links TRBV28 with TRBJ2-3; the D gene is possibly TRBD1 (6 bases). The CDR3 extends over 15 amino acids. Germline V gives CDR1 MDHEN, CDR2 SYDVKM. Trimming shortened V by 5 bases and J by 0 bases, and 12 bases separated the two germline ends. The CDR3 sequence: CASSPRDMSTDTQYF. Here the CDR3 DNA reads TGTGCCAGCAGTCCACGGGACATGAGCACAGATACGCAGTATTTT.

The CDR3 region is CASSDIWAVQETQYF. DNA of the CDR3: TGCGCCAGCAGTGATATCTGGGCAGTTCAAGAGACCCAGTACTTC. The chain recombines TRBV10-2 with TRBJ2-5; no reliable D call. Trimming removed 3 bases at V and 2 bases at J, with 13 bases between. This CDR3 region has 15 residues. Germline V CDR1 and CDR2: WSHSY, SAAADI.

The gene calls are TRBV4-2 and TRBJ2-7; 7 nucleotides line up with TRBD1. The V gene end was trimmed by 0 bases and the J gene end by 2 bases; junction bases not matched to a gene: 1. This CDR3 comprises 14 residues. Germline V gives CDR1 LGHNA, CDR2 YNFKEQ. The CDR3 bases are TGTGCCAGCAGCCAAGATACAGGGGCCTACGAGCAGTACTTC. The encoded protein is CASSQDTGAYEQYF.

Note on this clone: One end of the junction is discordant with germline, which a read error may explain. This rearrangement joins TRBV7-9 to TRBJ2-1, with 9 bases that match TRBD2. From germline, CDR1 is SEHNR and CDR2 FQNEAQ (reference sequence). The CDR3 contains 14 residues. The CDR3 DNA reads TGTGCCAGCAGCCCCCCTGGGGGACTAGCAACACCGATCTTC. It is translated as CASSPPGGLATPIF.

In DNA form, the CDR3 reads TGTGCCAGCAGCCTTTCTGGGACAGGACAAGAGACCCAGTACTTC. It codes for CASSLSGTGQETQYF. J is TRBJ2-5 and V is TRBV9; 8 bases match TRBD1. This CDR3 contains 15 residues. From germline, CDR1 is SGDLS and CDR2 YYNGEE. V trimming: 4 bases; J trimming: 2 bases; junction bases outside the gene matches: 7.

This clone was recorded once. V is TRBV7-3 and J is TRBJ2-7; 8 bases agree with TRBD1. The CDR3 is 16 residues long. J lost 3 bases, V lost 4 bases, and 11 bases had no gene match. The V gene's germline CDR1 is SGHTA and CDR2 FQGTGA. The CDR3 region has the DNA TGTGCCAGCAGCTCACACCACGGGACAGGTCTCTACGAGCAGTACTTC. Translating gives CASSSHHGTGLYEQYF.

The genes are TRBV6-1 and TRBJ1-5, with D possibly TRBD1 on 5 matching bases. The CDR3 loop spans 17 amino acids. Trimming shortened V by 0 bases and J by 3 bases, and 15 bases separated the two germline ends. Per germline, CDR1 MNHNS and CDR2 SASEGT. The CDR3 bases are TGTGCCAGCAGTGAAGCGACAGCGTTTTTGGACAATCAGCCCCAGCATTTT. Translated: CASSEATAFLDNQPQHF.

V is TRBV7-9 and J is TRBJ1-2, with no clear D. Germline V CDR1 and CDR2: SEHNR, FQNEAQ (reference sequence). V was trimmed by 6 bases and J by 3 bases, leaving 8 bases between them. The CDR3 totals 12 residues. The CDR3 sequence: CASSGPDYGYTF. CDR3 nucleotides: TGTGCCAGCAGTGGACCGGACTATGGCTACACCTTC.

V usage is TRBV7-9 and J usage is TRBJ2-3; D perhaps matches TRBD1 (5 bases). Germline V lookup: CDR1 SEHNR, CDR2 FQNEAQ (reference sequence). The CDR3 extends over 15 amino acids. V shed 5 bases and J shed 0 bases, with 12 bases lying between them. CDR3 amino acids: CASSADSSSTDTQYF. DNA for the CDR3: TGTGCCAGCAGCGCAGACAGCTCTAGCACAGATACGCAGTATTTT. The full variable domain, rest sourced from reference TRBV7-9 and TRBJ2-3, is DTGVSQNPRHKITKRGQNVTFRCDPISEHNRLYWYRQTLGQGPEFLTYFQNEAQLEKSRLLSDRFSAERPKGSFSTLEIQRTEQGDSAMYLCASSADSSSTDTQYFGPGTRLTVL.

The chain couples TRBV5-1 to TRBJ2-7, with D possibly matching TRBD1 (6 bases). With 4 bases removed from V and 2 bases from J, the gap between germline ends came to 16 bases. This CDR3 region has 15 residues. Germline V lookup: CDR1 SGHRS, CDR2 YFSETQ. CDR3 nucleotides: TGCGCCAGCAGCCAAGCCCGACAGGTTCCCTACGAGCAGTACTTC. This encodes CASSQARQVPYEQYF.

A single count supports this clone. The chain carries TRBV29-1 and TRBJ1-2, with D possibly TRBD1 on 5 matching bases. This CDR3 is 14 amino acids long. The V gene lost 7 bases and the J gene lost 3 bases, with 18 bases spanning the gap. CDR1 and CDR2 from the germline V gene are SQVTM and ANQGSEA. Written as DNA, the CDR3 is TGCAGCGCTACGGCCCCAGGGAGGGACTATGGCTACACCTTC. It codes for CSATAPGRDYGYTF.

The CDR3 loop reads CASSTDVYSGNTIYF. The DNA for the CDR3 is TGTGCCAGCTCAACGGACGTATACTCTGGAAACACCATATATTTT. This chain joins TRBV18 and TRBJ1-3, with no clear D. The CDR3 runs to 15 residues. CDR1 KGHSH and CDR2 LQKENI come from the germline V gene. The V and J ends lost 5 bases and 0 bases respectively, with 11 bases between them.